One and the same sample provided the 21 T cell receptor beta chains below, sequenced in a study of blood T cell repertoires in COVID-19 (dated by TCRdb to 2018 to 2020). Library method: the immunoSEQ multiplex PCR assay. TCRdb provides this immuneACCESS table in a form limited to in-frame rearrangements. Some clones are lacking; in checked studies, under half of them reflect an unresolved V gene, and why the rest are absent is not known. This sample lists approximately 58,000 clones; 75% to 85% were detected once. In total, the top ten clones hold 25% to 40% of the sample. Sequenced: peripheral blood. Receptors originate from a man aged 60-69 years with COVID-19, enrolled during active disease.

V gene TRBV29-1 combines with J gene TRBJ2-7; TRBD1 matches 11 bases. The J segment lost 2 bases and the V segment lost 5 bases, leaving 8 bases of the junction unmatched. Per the germline V gene, CDR1 is SQVTM and CDR2 is ANQGSEA. The CDR3 is made up of 15 amino acids. CDR3 sequence: CSVRPGTGGTYEQYF. In DNA, the CDR3 is TGCAGCGTTCGACCCGGGACAGGGGGGACCTACGAGCAGTACTTC.

The rearrangement uses TRBV5-4 and TRBJ1-2; 8 bases are shared with TRBD1. The CDR3 has 13 amino acids. Trimming cost V 0 bases and J 8 bases; bases outside gene matches: 3. CDR1 and CDR2 (germline): SGHNT, YYREEE (reference sequence). The CDR3 DNA sequence: TGTGCCAGCAGCTTGGCACAGGGGGAAGGCTACACCTTC. Protein: CASSLAQGEGYTF.

The CDR3 reads CASSDSGGRTDTQYF. The CDR3 DNA follows: TGTGCCAGTAGTGATAGCGGGGGCCGCACAGATACGCAGTATTTT. V is TRBV19 and J is TRBJ2-3, with 9 bases fitting TRBD2. From germline, CDR1 is LNHDA and CDR2 SQIVND (reference sequence). V gave up 5 bases and J gave up 1 base; unmatched junction bases: 4. CDR3 length equals 15 residues.

The rearrangement uses TRBV30 and TRBJ2-1; TRBD2 is a possible D gene (5 bases). Trimming stripped 7 bases from V and 5 bases from J, with 15 bases between. The CDR3 length is 13 residues. Per germline, CDR1 GTSNPN and CDR2 SVGIG (reference sequence). CDR3 coding DNA: TGTGCCTCCGGCCCCGGGATTAACAATGAGCAGTTCTTC. Translating it yields CASGPGINNEQFF.

The chain employs TRBV18 and TRBJ2-7, with 7 positions matching TRBD1. Germline assignment: CDR1 KGHSH and CDR2 LQKENI. J gave up 7 bases and V 3 bases, and 9 bases lay outside the gene matches. The CDR3 totals 14 residues. The CDR3 DNA follows: TGTGCCAGCTCACCCGACAGGGCAGTGGGGGAGCAGTACTTC. Translating gives CASSPDRAVGEQYF.

The sample holds a few counts of this clone. The chain carries TRBV2 and TRBJ2-7, with 8 bases fitting TRBD1. The CDR3 consists of 13 residues. Per germline, CDR1 SNHLY and CDR2 FYNNEI. V shed 4 bases and J 6 bases; nucleotides not matched to a gene: 5. The CDR3 nucleotides are TGTGCCAGCAGTGCGAACAGGGGGATCGAGCAGTACTTC. This codes for CASSANRGIEQYF.

This chain links TRBV5-6 with TRBJ2-7, with TRBD1 matching 8 bases. The J segment lost 2 bases and the V segment lost 3 bases, leaving 7 bases of the junction unmatched. CDR1 SGHDT and CDR2 YYEEEE come from the germline V gene. This CDR3 has 15 residues. CDR3 protein: CASSSPRTGPYEQYF. CDR3 nucleotides: TGTGCCAGCAGCTCCCCCCGGACAGGGCCCTACGAGCAGTACTTC.

The chain recombines TRBV19 with TRBJ2-3; possible D gene TRBD2, 7 bases. Germline V lookup: CDR1 LNHDA, CDR2 SQIVND (reference sequence). V lost 4 bases to trimming and J lost 5 bases, with 16 bases between them. The CDR3 covers 15 residues. The CDR3 sequence: CASSSPRGAVDTQYF. The CDR3, as DNA: TGTGCCAGTAGTAGCCCACGGGGGGCCGTAGATACGCAGTATTTT.

J is TRBJ2-7 and V is TRBV27; 7 positions agree with TRBD1. Germline V gene data show CDR1 as MNHEY and CDR2 as SMNVEV (reference sequence). After removal of 5 bases from V and 2 bases from J, the junction contained 3 bases not matched to a gene. The CDR3 sequence is 13 residues long. As DNA, the CDR3 is TGTGCCAGCAGTCACGGGACAGCCTACGAGCAGTACTTC. Translated: CASSHGTAYEQYF.

J is TRBJ1-3 and V is TRBV18, with 9 bases that match TRBD1. Germline CDR1 KGHSH, CDR2 LQKENI. CDR3 length equals 14 residues. V gave up 6 bases and J gave up 4 bases; unmatched junction bases: 4. The CDR3 bases are TGTGCCAGCTCGACAGGGGGAACCGGAAACACCATATATTTT. This sequence encodes CASSTGGTGNTIYF. The full variable domain, rest sourced from reference TRBV18 and TRBJ1-3, is NAGVMQNPRHLVRRRGQEARLRCSPMKGHSHVYWYRQLPEEGLKFMVYLQKENIIDESGMPKERFSAEFPKEGPSILRIQQVVRGDSAAYFCASSTGGTGNTIYFGEGSWLTVV.

V gene TRBV12-3 or TRBV12-4 combines with J gene TRBJ1-1; D uncertain. CDR3 length equals 13 residues. Between the trimmed V and J ends, which lost 3 bases and 5 bases, there was a span of 10 bases. CDR3 sequence reads: CASSFSGSTEAFF. The CDR3 region has the DNA TGTGCCAGCAGTTTCTCAGGCTCTACTGAAGCTTTCTTT.

The chain uses TRBV14 and TRBJ2-7, with 9 bases that match TRBD1. Germline values: CDR1 SGHDN, CDR2 FVKESK. The CDR3 has 15 residues. V dropped 0 bases and J dropped 7; count of bases not matched to a gene: 7. The CDR3 reads CASSQDGTGLREQYF. In DNA, the CDR3 is TGTGCCAGCAGCCAAGATGGGACAGGGCTTAGGGAGCAGTACTTC.

Written as DNA, the CDR3 is TGTGCCAGCAGCGAAAGGGGCGAGCAGTACTTC. It encodes CASSERGEQYF. This chain uses TRBV7-8 with TRBJ2-7; D possibly corresponds to TRBD1 (5 bases). The CDR3 runs 11 residues. Trimming took 5 bases from V and 6 from J, leaving 8 bases between them. The germline V gene encodes CDR1 SGHVS and CDR2 FQNEAQ.

J is TRBJ1-6 and V is TRBV19, with D hard to call. The CDR3 loop spans 14 amino acids. Germline loops: CDR1 LNHDA, CDR2 SQIVND (reference sequence). The germline V and J ends were trimmed by 0 bases and 8 bases, with 8 bases remaining between them. CDR3 in DNA: TGTGCCAGTAGTATAGACGGCGGGGATTCACCCCTCCACTTT. Translating gives CASSIDGGDSPLHF.

The chain links TRBV13 to TRBJ1-1, with D possibly being TRBD1 (6 bases). This CDR3 is 15 amino acids long. CDR1 PRHDT and CDR2 FYEKMQ come from the germline V gene (reference sequence). Trimming shortened V by 0 bases and J by 11 bases, and 19 bases separated the two germline ends. The CDR3 protein is CASSLGVDSHFMAFF. The CDR3 nucleotides are TGTGCCAGCAGCTTAGGCGTGGACAGCCACTTTATGGCTTTCTTT.

The chain recombines TRBV2 with TRBJ2-7, with D perhaps TRBD1 (5 bases). The germline CDR1 and CDR2 sequences are SNHLY and FYNNEI. V lost 8 bases to trimming and J lost 3 bases, with 14 bases between them. The CDR3 covers 13 residues. CDR3 DNA: TGTGCCAGCTCAAGACAGTTTCACTACGAGCAGTACTTC. It is translated as CASSRQFHYEQYF.

The chain has TRBV6-5 and TRBJ1-1; the D gene is possibly TRBD1 (5 bases). The CDR3 runs 12 residues. Germline CDR1 and CDR2: MNHEY and SVGAGI. V was shortened by 7 bases and J by 8 bases, with 14 bases between the two germline ends. The CDR3 nucleotides read TGTGCCAGCATCAAACAATCAGGGGAAGCTTTCTTT. Residues: CASIKQSGEAFF.

V usage is TRBV2 and J usage is TRBJ2-7; the D is unclear. The germline V and J ends were trimmed by 4 bases and 2 bases, with 6 bases remaining between them. Germline V gene sequence: CDR1 SNHLY, CDR2 FYNNEI. The CDR3 has 12 residues. Here the CDR3 reads CASSAGPYEQYF. In DNA form, the CDR3 reads TGTGCCAGCAGTGCGGGTCCCTACGAGCAGTACTTC.

This clone occurred once. The V call is TRBV24-1, the J call TRBJ2-1; 7 nucleotides agree with TRBD1. The length of the CDR3 is 15 residues. Trimming at V came to 4 bases and at J to 9 bases, leaving 11 bases not matched to a gene. CDR1 is KGHDR, CDR2 SFDVKD, per germline. The CDR3 nucleotides read TGTGCCACCAGTGAAGATCCACGGGACAGCTCTGAGCAGTTCTTC. Amino acid sequence: CATSEDPRDSSEQFF.

This clone was counted a single time. The rearrangement links TRBV19 to TRBJ1-4; D is unclear. Trimming took off 3 bases at V and 10 bases at J, with 18 bases between the two ends. In germline, CDR1 is LNHDA, CDR2 SQIVND (reference sequence). The CDR3 consists of 15 residues. Here the CDR3 DNA reads TGTGCCAGTAGTATTATTCAGGTTTCGGTTGTAAAACTGTTTTTT. Translation: CASSIIQVSVVKLFF.

The CDR3 here is CASSFQGLAGNTIYF. CDR3 bases: TGCGCCAGCAGCTTCCAGGGATTGGCTGGAAACACCATATATTTT. The chain joins TRBV5-1 to TRBJ1-3; tentative D call: TRBD1 (5 bases). Germline CDR1 and CDR2: SGHRS and YFSETQ. The CDR3 totals 15 residues. Deletions cut 2 bases from V and 2 bases from J, with 11 bases between.